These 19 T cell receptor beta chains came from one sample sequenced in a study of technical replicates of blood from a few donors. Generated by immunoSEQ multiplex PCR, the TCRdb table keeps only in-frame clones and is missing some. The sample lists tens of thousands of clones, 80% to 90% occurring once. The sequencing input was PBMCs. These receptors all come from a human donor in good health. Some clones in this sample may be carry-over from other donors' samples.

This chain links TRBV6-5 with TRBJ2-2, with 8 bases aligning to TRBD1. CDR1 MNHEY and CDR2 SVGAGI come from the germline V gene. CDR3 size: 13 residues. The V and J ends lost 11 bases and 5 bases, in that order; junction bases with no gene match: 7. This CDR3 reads CAGRDRITGELFF. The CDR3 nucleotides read TGTGCCGGCCGGGACAGGATAACCGGGGAGCTGTTTTTT.

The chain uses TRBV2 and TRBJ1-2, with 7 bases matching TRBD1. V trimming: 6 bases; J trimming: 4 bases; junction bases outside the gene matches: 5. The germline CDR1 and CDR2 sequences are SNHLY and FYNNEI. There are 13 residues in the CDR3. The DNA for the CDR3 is TGTGCCAGCAGGGAGGGGGCCGCCTATGGCTACACCTTC. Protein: CASREGAAYGYTF.

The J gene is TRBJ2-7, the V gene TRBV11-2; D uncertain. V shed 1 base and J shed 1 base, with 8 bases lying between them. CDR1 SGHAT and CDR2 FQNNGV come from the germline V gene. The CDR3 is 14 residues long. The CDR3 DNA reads TGTGCCAGCAGCTTAGTTGCGGAATCCTACGAGCAGTACTTC. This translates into CASSLVAESYEQYF.

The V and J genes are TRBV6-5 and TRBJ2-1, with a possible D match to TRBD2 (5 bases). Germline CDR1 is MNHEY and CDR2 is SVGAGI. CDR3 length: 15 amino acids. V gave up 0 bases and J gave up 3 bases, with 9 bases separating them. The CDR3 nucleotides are TGTGCCAGCAGTTACTCGTCGAGGGTCTACAATGAGCAGTTCTTC. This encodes CASSYSSRVYNEQFF.

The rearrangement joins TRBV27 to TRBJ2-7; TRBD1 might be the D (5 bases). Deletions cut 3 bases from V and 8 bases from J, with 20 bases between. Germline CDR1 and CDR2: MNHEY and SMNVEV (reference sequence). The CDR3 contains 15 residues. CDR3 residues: CASSFTAGPLGKQYF. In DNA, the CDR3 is TGTGCCAGCAGTTTCACGGCAGGGCCTCTAGGCAAGCAGTACTTC.

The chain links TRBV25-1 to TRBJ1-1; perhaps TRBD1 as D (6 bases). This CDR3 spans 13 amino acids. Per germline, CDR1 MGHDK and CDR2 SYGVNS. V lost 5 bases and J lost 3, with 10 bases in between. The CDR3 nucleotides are TGTGCCAGCAGTACGCAGGGGTACACTGAAGCTTTCTTT. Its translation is CASSTQGYTEAFF.

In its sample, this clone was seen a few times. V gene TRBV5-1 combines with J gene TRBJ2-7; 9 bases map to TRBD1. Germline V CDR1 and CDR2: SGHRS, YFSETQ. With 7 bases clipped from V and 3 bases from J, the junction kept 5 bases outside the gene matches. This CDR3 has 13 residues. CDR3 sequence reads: CASGPGQGYEQYF. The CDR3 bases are TGCGCCAGCGGGCCGGGACAGGGCTACGAGCAGTACTTC.

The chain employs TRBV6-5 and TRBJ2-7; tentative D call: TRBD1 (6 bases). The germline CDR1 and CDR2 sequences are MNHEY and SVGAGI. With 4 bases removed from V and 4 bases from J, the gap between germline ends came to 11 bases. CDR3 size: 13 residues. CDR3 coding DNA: TGTGCCAGCAGTTCGGGGACACAATACGAGCAGTACTTC. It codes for CASSSGTQYEQYF.

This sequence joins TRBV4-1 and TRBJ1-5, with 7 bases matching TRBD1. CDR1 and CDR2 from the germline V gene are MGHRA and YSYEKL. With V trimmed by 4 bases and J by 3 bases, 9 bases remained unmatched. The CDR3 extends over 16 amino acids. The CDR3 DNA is TGCGCCAGCAGCCCGGGGGACAGACACGCCAATCAGCCCCAGCATTTT. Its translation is CASSPGDRHANQPQHF.

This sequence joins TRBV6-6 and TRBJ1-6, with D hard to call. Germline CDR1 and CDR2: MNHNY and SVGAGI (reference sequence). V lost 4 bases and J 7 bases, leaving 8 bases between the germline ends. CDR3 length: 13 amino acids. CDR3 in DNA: TGTGCCAGCAGTTTGGTCGAGAATTCACCCCTCCACTTT. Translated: CASSLVENSPLHF.

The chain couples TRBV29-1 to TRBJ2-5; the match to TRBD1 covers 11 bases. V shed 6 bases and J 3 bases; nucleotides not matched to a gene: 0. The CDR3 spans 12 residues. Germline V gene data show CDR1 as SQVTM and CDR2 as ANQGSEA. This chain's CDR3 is CSVGQGEETQYF. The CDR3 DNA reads TGCAGCGTGGGACAGGGGGAAGAGACCCAGTACTTC.

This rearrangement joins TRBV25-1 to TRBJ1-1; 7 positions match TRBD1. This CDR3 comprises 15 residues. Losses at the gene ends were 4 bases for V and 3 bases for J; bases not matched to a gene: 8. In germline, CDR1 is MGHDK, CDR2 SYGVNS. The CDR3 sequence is CASSALYRGDTEAFF. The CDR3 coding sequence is TGTGCCAGCAGTGCCTTGTACAGGGGTGACACTGAAGCTTTCTTT.

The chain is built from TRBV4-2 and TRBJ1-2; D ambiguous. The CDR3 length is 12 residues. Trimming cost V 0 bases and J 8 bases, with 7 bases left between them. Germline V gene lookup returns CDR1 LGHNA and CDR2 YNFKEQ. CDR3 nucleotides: TGTGCCAGCAGCCAAGAAGAGGAAGGCTACACCTTC. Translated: CASSQEEEGYTF.

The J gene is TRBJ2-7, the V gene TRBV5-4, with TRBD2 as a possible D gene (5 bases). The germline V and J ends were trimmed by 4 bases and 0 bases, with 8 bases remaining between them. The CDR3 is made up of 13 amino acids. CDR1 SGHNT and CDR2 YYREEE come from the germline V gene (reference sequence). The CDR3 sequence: CASSPGNSYEQYF. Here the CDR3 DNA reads TGTGCCAGCAGCCCCGGGAACTCCTACGAGCAGTACTTC.

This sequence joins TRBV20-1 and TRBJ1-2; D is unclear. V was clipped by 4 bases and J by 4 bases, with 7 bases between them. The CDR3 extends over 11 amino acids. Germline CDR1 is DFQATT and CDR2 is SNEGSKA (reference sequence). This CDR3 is CSAIYVYGYTF. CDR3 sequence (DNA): TGCAGTGCTATCTACGTCTATGGCTACACCTTC.

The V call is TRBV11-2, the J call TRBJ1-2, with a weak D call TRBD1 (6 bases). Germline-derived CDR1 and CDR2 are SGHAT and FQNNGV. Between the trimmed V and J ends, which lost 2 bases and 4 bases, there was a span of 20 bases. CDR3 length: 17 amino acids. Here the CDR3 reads CASSLFPEGGESYGYTF. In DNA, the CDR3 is TGTGCCAGCAGCTTATTTCCGGAGGGGGGGGAATCCTATGGCTACACCTTC.

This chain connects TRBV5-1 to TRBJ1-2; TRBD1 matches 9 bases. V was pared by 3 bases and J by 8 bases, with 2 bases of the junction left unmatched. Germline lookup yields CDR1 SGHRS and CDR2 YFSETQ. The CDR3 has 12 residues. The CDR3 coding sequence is TGCGCCAGCAGCTGGACAGGGGTGGGCTACACCTTC. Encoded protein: CASSWTGVGYTF.

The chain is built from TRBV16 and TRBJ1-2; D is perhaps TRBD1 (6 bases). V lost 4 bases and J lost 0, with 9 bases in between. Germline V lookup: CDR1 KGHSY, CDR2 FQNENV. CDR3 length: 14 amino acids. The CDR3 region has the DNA TGTGCCAGCAGCCCAGGGGCAGCTAACTATGGCTACACCTTC. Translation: CASSPGAANYGYTF. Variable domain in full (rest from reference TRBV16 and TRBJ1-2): GEEVAQTPKHLVRGEGQKAKLYCAPIKGHSYVFWYQQVLKNEFKFLISFQNENVFDETGMPKERFSAKCLPNSPCSLEIQATKLEDSAVYFCASSPGAANYGYTFGSGTRLTVV.

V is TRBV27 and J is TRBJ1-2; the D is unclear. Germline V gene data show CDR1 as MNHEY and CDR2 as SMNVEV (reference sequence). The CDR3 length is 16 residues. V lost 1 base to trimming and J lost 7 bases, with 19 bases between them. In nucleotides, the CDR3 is TGTGCCAGCAGTTTATGGGCGGGCTCTAAATTGGGTGGCTACACCTTC. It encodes CASSLWAGSKLGGYTF.